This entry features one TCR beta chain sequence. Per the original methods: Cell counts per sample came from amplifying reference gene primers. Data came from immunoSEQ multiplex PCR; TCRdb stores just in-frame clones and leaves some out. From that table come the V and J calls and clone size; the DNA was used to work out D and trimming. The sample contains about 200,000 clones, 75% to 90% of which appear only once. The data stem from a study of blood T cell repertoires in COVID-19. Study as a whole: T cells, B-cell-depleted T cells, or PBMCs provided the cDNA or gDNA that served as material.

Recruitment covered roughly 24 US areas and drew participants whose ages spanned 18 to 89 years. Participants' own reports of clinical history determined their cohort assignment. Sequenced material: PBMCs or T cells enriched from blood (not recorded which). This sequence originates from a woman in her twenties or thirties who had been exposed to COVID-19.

The DNA of the CDR3 is TGTGCCATCGATCGAAGGGGTGAGCAGTTCTTC. The encoded protein is CAIDRRGEQFF. The J gene is TRBJ2-1, the V gene TRBV25-1, with D possibly TRBD1 on 5 matching bases. V gave up 10 bases and J gave up 9 bases, with 13 bases separating them. Germline CDR1 and CDR2: MGHDK and SYGVNS. The CDR3 is 11 amino acids.